Each of the 8 T cell receptor beta chains below was sequenced from the same sample in a study of CD8 T cells in ankylosing spondylitis. TCRdb reprocessed the 5' RACE reads via MiXCR and lists one record per CDR3 protein. The sample includes several thousand distinct CDR3 sequences, 2.1% of them seen just once. The material sequenced was blood, either unsorted or a sorted T cell fraction (not recorded which). Receptor source: a male donor with ankylosing spondylitis or in good health (not recorded which).

This clonotype has only a few counts. The chain uses TRBV9 and TRBJ2-3; 8 nucleotides line up with TRBD2. The CDR3 contains 17 residues. CDR1 is SGDLS, CDR2 YYNGEE, per germline. V trimming: 3 bases; J trimming: 2 bases; junction bases outside the gene matches: 11. The CDR3 DNA sequence: TGTGCCAGCAGCGACCCCCGTTTCGGGAGGGCCACAGATACGCAGTATTTT. As protein: CASSDPRFGRATDTQYF.

This clonotype was picked up many times. This rearrangement joins TRBV9 to TRBJ2-7, with TRBD2 identical over 7 bases. Germline loops: CDR1 SGDLS, CDR2 YYNGEE. This CDR3 is 13 amino acids long. V was clipped by 0 bases and J by 6 bases; unmatched bases: 3. The CDR3 here is CASSVAGGGEQYF. CDR3 in DNA: TGTGCCAGCAGCGTAGCTGGGGGGGGCGAGCAGTACTTC.

This clonotype was observed many times. V and J are TRBV9 and TRBJ2-5, with D possibly being TRBD2 (6 bases). Germline V gene sequence: CDR1 SGDLS, CDR2 YYNGEE. Trimming cost V 5 bases and J 1 base, with 12 bases left between them. The CDR3 sequence is 14 residues long. As DNA, the CDR3 is TGTGCCAGCAGGCGAGGGACTGCCCAAGAGACCCAGTACTTC. Protein product: CASRRGTAQETQYF. The full variable domain, in which reference TRBV9 and TRBJ2-5 provide the parts outside the CDR3, is DSGVTQTPKHLITATGQRVTLRCSPRSGDLSVYWYQQSLDQGLQFLIQYYNGEERAKGNILERFSAQQFPDLHSELNLSSLELGDSALYFCASRRGTAQETQYFGPGTRLLVL.

This clonotype was found many times. V gene TRBV9 combines with J gene TRBJ2-1; D gene uncertain. Germline V gene sequence: CDR1 SGDLS, CDR2 YYNGEE. The CDR3 consists of 15 residues. V was shortened by 1 base and J by 6 bases, with 14 bases between the two germline ends. CDR3 sequence (DNA): TGTGCCAGCAGCGTAAATCCACGAATTAGCAATGAGCAGTTCTTC. Translation: CASSVNPRISNEQFF. The variable domain in full, with the rest retrieved from reference TRBV9 and TRBJ2-1, is DSGVTQTPKHLITATGQRVTLRCSPRSGDLSVYWYQQSLDQGLQFLIQYYNGEERAKGNILERFSAQQFPDLHSELNLSSLELGDSALYFCASSVNPRISNEQFFGPGTRLTVL.

This clonotype has at least ten counts. The chain carries TRBV9 and TRBJ2-7; TRBD1 agrees at 7 bases. This CDR3 has 14 amino acids. V was clipped by 0 bases and J by 3 bases; unmatched bases: 3. The germline CDR1 and CDR2 sequences are SGDLS and YYNGEE. CDR3 residues: CASSVAGQNYEQYF. The DNA for the CDR3 is TGTGCCAGCAGCGTAGCGGGACAGAACTACGAGCAGTACTTC.

By sample fraction, this clonotype is medium-sized. The rearrangement links TRBV9 to TRBJ2-3; 7 positions match TRBD2. This CDR3 is 16 amino acids long. The J segment lost 8 bases and the V segment lost 0 bases, leaving 12 bases of the junction unmatched. The germline V gene has CDR1 SGDLS and CDR2 YYNGEE. The CDR3 is CASSVAVAGWEGTQYF. The CDR3 DNA follows: TGTGCCAGCAGCGTAGCAGTTGCGGGTTGGGAGGGTACGCAGTATTTT. The full variable domain, its missing parts supplied by reference TRBV9 and TRBJ2-3, is DSGVTQTPKHLITATGQRVTLRCSPRSGDLSVYWYQQSLDQGLQFLIQYYNGEERAKGNILERFSAQQFPDLHSELNLSSLELGDSALYFCASSVAVAGWEGTQYFGPGTRLTVL.

This clonotype was seen many times. The chain combines TRBV9 with TRBJ2-1; 8 bases line up with TRBD2. The CDR3 runs to 17 residues. The V gene end was trimmed by 0 bases and the J gene end by 0 bases; junction bases not matched to a gene: 5. Germline loops: CDR1 SGDLS, CDR2 YYNGEE. CDR3 protein: CASSVDPSGSSYNEQFF. DNA of the CDR3: TGTGCCAGCAGCGTAGACCCCAGCGGGAGCTCCTACAATGAGCAGTTCTTC.

The table lists this clonotype with many counts. The genes are TRBV9 and TRBJ2-1; perhaps TRBD2 as D (6 bases). Trimming pared 0 bases from V and 9 bases from J, leaving 7 bases between. This CDR3 has 12 amino acids. Germline CDR1 and CDR2: SGDLS and YYNGEE. The CDR3 loop is CASSVAGSEQFF. CDR3 DNA sequence: TGTGCCAGCAGCGTAGCCGGGAGTGAGCAGTTCTTC.